Each of the 8 T cell receptor beta chains below was sequenced from the same sample in a study of beta chain features in type 1 diabetes. Overall study findings and caveats: All four CD4+ subsets of Type 1 diabetes patients contained TCRB CDR3s that were moderately but significantly shorter.

Antigens of these TCRs are unknown. Expressed TCRB transcripts were sequenced because the isolated RNA had all been reverse transcribed beforehand. Libraries were prepared by immunoSEQ multiplex PCR; TCRdb keeps only in-frame clonotypes and omits some of them. Here the sample spans fewer than 300,000 clones, roughly 20% being singletons. Sequencing used naive CD4+ T cells from blood. The receptor set was obtained from a woman aged 40 to 50 with type 1 diabetes.

The chain employs TRBV11-1 and TRBJ2-3; D is uncertain. Germline assignment: CDR1 SGHAT and CDR2 FQDESV (reference sequence). Trimming left V 0 bases short and J 3 bases short, with 7 bases between. The CDR3 is made up of 14 amino acids. The CDR3 sequence: CASSLAFSTDTQYF. The CDR3 nucleotides read TGTGCCAGCAGCTTAGCTTTCTCTACAGATACGCAGTATTTT.

This clone was observed a few times. This chain uses TRBV28 with TRBJ1-2, with a tentative D call TRBD1 (6 bases). CDR3 length: 16 residues. The ends were cut back, 1 base at V and 2 bases at J, with 14 bases in the middle. Germline assignment: CDR1 MDHEN and CDR2 SYDVKM. CDR3 amino acids: CASSLSLGQRNYGYTF. The CDR3 DNA follows: TGTGCCAGCAGTTTATCCCTCGGACAGAGGAACTATGGCTACACCTTC.

This chain joins TRBV2 and TRBJ2-1; 10 bases map to TRBD2. The germline CDR1 and CDR2 sequences are SNHLY and FYNNEI. With V trimmed by 7 bases and J by 3 bases, 6 bases remained unmatched. The CDR3 has 15 amino acids. For the CDR3, the DNA is TGTGCCAGCATGGCCGGGACTAGCGACTACAATGAGCAGTTCTTC. Residues: CASMAGTSDYNEQFF.

The genes are TRBV28 and TRBJ2-7, with 7 bases identical to TRBD1. Germline CDR1 is MDHEN and CDR2 is SYDVKM. V shed 5 bases and J 4 bases; nucleotides not matched to a gene: 11. This CDR3 comprises 15 residues. In DNA, the CDR3 is TGTGCCAGCAGTACCCCGACAGGGAAAGGGTACGAGCAGTACTTC. Its protein product is CASSTPTGKGYEQYF.

This chain links TRBV30 with TRBJ2-7, with 9 bases identical to TRBD1. The V segment lost 0 bases and the J segment 1 base; nucleotides outside the gene matches: 4. This CDR3 is built from 15 residues. Germline CDR1 reads GTSNPN; CDR2 reads SVGIG (reference sequence). CDR3 bases: TGTGCCTGGAGTGTACGGGGACAGGGTTCCTACGAGCAGTACTTC. Its translation is CAWSVRGQGSYEQYF.

The CDR3 DNA follows: TGTGCCACCATTCTTACCCCACAGGGGGTTAAGGAGCAGTACTTC. This codes for CATILTPQGVKEQYF. The V and J genes are TRBV6-6 and TRBJ2-7; 8 positions match TRBD1. The V and J ends lost 10 bases and 7 bases, in that order; junction bases with no gene match: 18. Germline V gene sequence: CDR1 MNHNY, CDR2 SVGAGI (reference sequence). This CDR3 is 15 amino acids long.

This clone turned up a few times. The chain is built from TRBV27 and TRBJ2-1; D may be TRBD2 (5 bases). Trimming took 2 bases from V and 0 from J, leaving 5 bases between them. The CDR3 sequence is 14 residues long. CDR1 and CDR2 from the germline V gene are MNHEY and SMNVEV (reference sequence). The CDR3 DNA sequence: TGTGCCAGCAGTTTAGCGGGCTCCTACAATGAGCAGTTCTTC. Its protein product is CASSLAGSYNEQFF.

J is TRBJ2-6 and V is TRBV5-1; 7 bases agree with TRBD1. CDR1 SGHRS and CDR2 YFSETQ come from the germline V gene. The CDR3 is 15 residues long. V lost 4 bases, J lost 2 bases, and 3 bases stayed unmatched. The CDR3 sequence: CASSVDRAGANVLTF. In DNA, the CDR3 is TGCGCCAGCAGCGTTGACAGGGCTGGGGCCAACGTCCTGACTTTC.